Listed below are T cell receptor beta chains from one sample, sequenced in a study of T cells after posttransplantation cyclophosphamide. Using immunoSEQ multiplex PCR, the repertoire was profiled, and TCRdb retains in-frame clones only, with some absent. This table holds 15,000 to 25,000 clones, around 90% found once. The source material was PBMCs, sampled after allogeneic stem cell transplant with posttransplant cyclophosphamide. These receptors were taken from a female patient aged 35 to 55 who received an allogeneic stem cell transplant from a related donor, was CMV-positive, and had no GVHD. These T cells may partly come from the graft donor. CDR3s include the opening cysteine and the closing phenylalanine or tryptophan. A D gene is named only where the DNA matches it firmly. Only part of the rows carry a size: once, few, many, or a class if the clone is expanded.

size,J,V,D,CDR3,DNA
.,TRBJ2-7,TRBV7-9,TRBD1,CASSLGGTGVEEQYF,TGTGCCAGCAGCTTAGGGGGGACAGGGGTTGAAGAGCAGTACTTC
.,TRBJ2-7,TRBV5-1,TRBD2,CASSGSGGEEQYF,TGCGCCAGCAGCGGGAGCGGGGGCGAGGAGCAGTACTTC
.,TRBJ2-7,TRBV5-8,.,CASSRTRYEQYF,TGTGCCAGCAGCCGGACAAGGTACGAGCAGTACTTC
.,TRBJ2-3,TRBV4-2,.,CASSSVSSTDTQYF,TGTGCCAGCAGTAGCGTCTCTAGCACAGATACGCAGTATTTT
.,TRBJ2-2,TRBV10-3,TRBD2,CALGRLAGTGELFF,TGTGCCTTAGGCAGGCTAGCGGGAACCGGGGAGCTGTTTTTT
.,TRBJ1-1,TRBV19,.,CASIWNTEAFF,TGTGCCAGTATATGGAACACTGAAGCTTTCTTT
.,TRBJ2-7,TRBV4-3,TRBD2,CASSQATSGTYEQYF,TGCGCCAGCAGCCAAGCGACTAGCGGTACCTACGAGCAGTACTTC
.,TRBJ2-2,TRBV12-5,.,CASGTDTGELFF,TGTGCTAGTGGTACAGACACCGGGGAGCTGTTTTTT
.,TRBJ2-1,TRBV7-3,TRBD2,CASSPSPGLVEQFF,TGTGCCAGCAGCCCGAGCCCCGGACTAGTTGAGCAGTTCTTC
once,TRBJ2-5,TRBV27,.,CASRLFGGPEETQYF,TGTGCCAGCAGATTATTCGGGGGACCCGAAGAGACCCAGTACTTC
.,TRBJ2-1,TRBV18,TRBD2,CASSKGWTSGRWTYNEQFF,TGTGCCAGCTCAAAGGGCTGGACTAGCGGGAGATGGACCTACAATGAGCAGTTCTTC
.,TRBJ1-5,TRBV19,.,CATGRGDKQPQHF,TGTGCCACCGGCCGGGGGGATAAACAGCCCCAGCATTTT
.,TRBJ2-7,TRBV18,TRBD2,CASSPLPPGGSVGEQYF,TGTGCCAGCTCACCTTTGCCCCCCGGCGGGAGTGTGGGCGAGCAGTACTTC
.,TRBJ2-2,TRBV27,.,CAIRRQADTGELFF,TGTGCCATCCGCCGACAGGCCGACACCGGGGAGCTGTTTTTT
.,TRBJ1-3,TRBV9,.,CASSPEGGRSGNTIYF,TGTGCCAGCAGCCCAGAAGGGGGACGCTCTGGAAACACCATATATTTT
.,TRBJ2-2,TRBV7-2,.,CASGKGGTGELFF,TGTGCCAGCGGTAAAGGAGGGACCGGGGAGCTGTTTTTT
once,TRBJ2-1,TRBV18,.,CASSPSLFEQFF,TGTGCCAGCTCACCCTCCCTATTTGAGCAGTTCTTC
.,TRBJ2-1,TRBV6-1,.,CASRADSYNEQFF,TGTGCCAGCAGGGCGGATTCCTACAATGAGCAGTTCTTC
once,TRBJ1-5,TRBV27,.,CASSFTGRGDQPQHF,TGTGCCAGCAGTTTCACGGGGCGCGGGGACCAGCCCCAGCATTTT
.,TRBJ2-7,TRBV28,.,CASSLWDSLGDEQYF,TGTGCCAGCAGTTTATGGGACAGCCTAGGGGACGAGCAGTACTTC
.,TRBJ1-5,TRBV7-2,.,CASSLGRRGYSNQPQHF,TGTGCCAGCAGCTTAGGCCGAAGGGGATATAGCAATCAGCCCCAGCATTTT
few,TRBJ1-4,TRBV27,TRBD1,CASSLSTGDTLFF,TGTGCCAGCAGTTTATCGACAGGGGATACACTGTTTTTT
once,TRBJ2-7,TRBV6-5,TRBD2,CASSYLGLAGDNEQYF,TGTGCCAGCAGTTACTTAGGGCTAGCGGGAGATAACGAGCAGTACTTC
.,TRBJ1-3,TRBV5-4,.,CASSLATGRSGNTIYF,TGTGCCAGCAGCTTGGCCACAGGCCGCTCTGGAAACACCATATATTTT
.,TRBJ1-3,TRBV6-6,.,CASSRQSSGNTIYF,TGTGCCAGCAGCCGACAGAGCTCTGGAAACACCATATATTTT
.,TRBJ1-6,TRBV28,TRBD1,CASSRIPGTGDSPLHF,TGTGCCAGCAGCCGGATTCCCGGGACAGGGGACTCACCCCTCCACTTT
once,TRBJ1-2,TRBV29-1,TRBD1,CSVGWQGAGGYTF,TGCAGCGTTGGGTGGCAGGGGGCGGGAGGCTACACCTTC
.,TRBJ1-5,TRBV28,.,CASSTLHLLNQPQHF,TGTGCCAGCAGTACCCTGCACCTCCTAAATCAGCCCCAGCATTTT
.,TRBJ2-1,TRBV28,TRBD2,CASSFPALAGVGNEQFF,TGTGCCAGCAGTTTTCCCGCCCTAGCGGGAGTTGGGAATGAGCAGTTCTTC
.,TRBJ1-2,TRBV6-5,TRBD1,CASTEDRVYGYTF,TGTGCCAGCACCGAGGACAGGGTCTATGGCTACACCTTC
.,TRBJ2-2,TRBV28,TRBD1,CASSFWGTGATGELFF,TGTGCCAGCAGTTTTTGGGGGACAGGGGCAACCGGGGAGCTGTTTTTT
.,TRBJ1-2,TRBV7-2,.,CASSWGQPTGYGYTF,TGTGCCAGCAGCTGGGGACAACCGACAGGCTATGGCTACACCTTC
.,TRBJ2-1,TRBV7-2,TRBD2,CASSRSAGAGGYNEQFF,TGTGCCAGCAGCCGATCAGCGGGAGCCGGGGGCTACAATGAGCAGTTCTTC
.,TRBJ2-7,TRBV5-1,TRBD1,CASSSQPTGAEQYF,TGCGCCAGCAGCTCCCAACCGACAGGGGCCGAGCAGTACTTC
.,TRBJ1-2,TRBV25-1,TRBD1,CASSKQGWYGYTF,TGTGCCAGCAGTAAACAGGGGTGGTATGGCTACACCTTC
.,TRBJ1-1,TRBV5-6,TRBD1,CASSLGQGRGVNTEAFF,TGTGCCAGCAGCTTGGGGCAGGGCAGGGGGGTGAACACTGAAGCTTTCTTT
.,TRBJ2-1,TRBV19,TRBD2,CASSTGLDGREQFF,TGTGCCAGTAGTACGGGACTAGACGGGCGTGAGCAGTTCTTC
once,TRBJ1-5,TRBV9,TRBD1,CASSRTGGKNQPQHF,TGTGCCAGCAGCCGGACAGGGGGAAAAAATCAGCCCCAGCATTTT
.,TRBJ2-7,TRBV5-4,TRBD1,CASSSGPLQGDYEQYF,TGTGCCAGCAGCTCCGGGCCCCTACAGGGGGACTACGAGCAGTACTTC
.,TRBJ2-5,TRBV6-6,.,CASSYGAGLETQYF,TGTGCCAGCAGTTACGGTGCAGGATTAGAGACCCAGTACTTC
.,TRBJ1-2,TRBV7-2,TRBD1,CASSLGQANYGYTF,TGTGCCAGCAGCTTGGGACAGGCTAACTATGGCTACACCTTC
.,TRBJ2-1,TRBV7-2,.,CASRARSDYNEQFF,TGTGCCAGCAGGGCTAGAAGTGACTACAATGAGCAGTTCTTC
.,TRBJ2-1,TRBV5-1,TRBD2,CASSIGLAGPPLSGYEQFF,TGCGCCAGCAGCATAGGGCTAGCGGGCCCCCCCCTTAGCGGTTATGAGCAGTTCTTC
.,TRBJ1-1,TRBV6-4,.,CASSVTLQGEAFF,TGTGCCAGCAGTGTCACTCTACAGGGAGAAGCTTTCTTT
.,TRBJ1-1,TRBV19,TRBD1,CATMEGAVYTEAFF,TGTGCCACCATGGAGGGGGCGGTTTACACTGAAGCTTTCTTT
.,TRBJ2-4,TRBV13,TRBD2,CASSPSGLAGDVYIQYF,TGTGCCAGCAGCCCCTCTGGACTAGCGGGAGACGTGTACATTCAGTACTTC
.,TRBJ2-3,TRBV21-1,.,CASSKVVGRSTDTQYF,TGTGCCAGCAGCAAAGTAGTCGGGAGAAGCACAGATACGCAGTATTTT
.,TRBJ2-7,TRBV28,.,CASSLGGLSINEQYF,TGTGCCAGCAGTTTAGGGGGCCTCTCTATCAACGAGCAGTACTTC
.,TRBJ1-1,TRBV4-2,TRBD1,CASSQDDREQAFF,TGTGCCAGCAGCCAAGACGACAGGGAACAAGCTTTCTTT
.,TRBJ2-7,TRBV2,TRBD2,CASSEGSGSSYEQYF,TGTGCCAGCAGTGAAGGAAGCGGGAGCTCCTACGAGCAGTACTTC
.,TRBJ2-7,TRBV4-1,TRBD2,CASSQAGRYREEQYF,TGCGCCAGCAGCCAAGCCGGGAGGTACCGGGAGGAGCAGTACTTC
.,TRBJ2-3,TRBV9,.,CASSPRDRPDTQYF,TGTGCCAGCAGCCCCAGGGATAGGCCAGATACGCAGTATTTT
.,TRBJ1-3,TRBV9,.,CASSVGPQGHSGNTIYF,TGTGCCAGCAGCGTAGGTCCACAGGGTCATTCAGGAAACACCATATATTTT
.,TRBJ1-2,TRBV27,.,CASSFREGYGYTF,TGTGCCAGCAGTTTCAGGGAAGGCTATGGCTACACCTTC
.,TRBJ2-5,TRBV7-7,TRBD2,CASSLGLAGGQETQYF,TGTGCTAGCAGCTTAGGGCTAGCGGGAGGCCAAGAGACCCAGTACTTC
few,TRBJ2-2,TRBV19,TRBD2,CASSTGTSGRGHGELFF,TGTGCCAGTAGCACCGGGACTAGCGGGAGGGGGCACGGGGAGCTGTTTTTT
.,TRBJ2-6,TRBV2,.,CASSGLGVRSGANVLTF,TGTGCCAGCAGTGGGCTCGGAGTCCGTTCTGGGGCCAACGTCCTGACTTTC
.,TRBJ2-3,TRBV10-3,TRBD2,CAISAHLPLAGERGPTSTDTQYF,TGTGCCATCAGTGCCCACCTCCCGCTAGCGGGAGAGAGGGGGCCAACTAGCACAGATACGCAGTATTTT
.,TRBJ1-5,TRBV18,.,CASSPNHRDGQPQHF,TGTGCCAGCTCACCGAACCACAGGGATGGACAGCCCCAGCATTTT
few,TRBJ2-1,TRBV27,TRBD2,CASSPGTSGDNEQFF,TGTGCCAGCAGTCCCGGGACTAGCGGGGACAATGAGCAGTTCTTC